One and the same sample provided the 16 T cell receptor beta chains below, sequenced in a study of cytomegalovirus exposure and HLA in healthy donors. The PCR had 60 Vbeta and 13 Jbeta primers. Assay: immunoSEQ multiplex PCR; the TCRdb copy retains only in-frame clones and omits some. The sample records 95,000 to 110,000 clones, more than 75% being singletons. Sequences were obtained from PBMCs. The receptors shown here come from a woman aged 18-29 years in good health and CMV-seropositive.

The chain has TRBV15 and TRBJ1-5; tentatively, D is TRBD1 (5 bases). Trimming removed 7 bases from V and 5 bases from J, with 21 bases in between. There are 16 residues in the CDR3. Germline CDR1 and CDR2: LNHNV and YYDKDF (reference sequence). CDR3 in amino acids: CATKRPWGVRDQPQHF. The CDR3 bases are TGTGCCACCAAAAGACCTTGGGGGGTCCGGGATCAGCCCCAGCATTTT.

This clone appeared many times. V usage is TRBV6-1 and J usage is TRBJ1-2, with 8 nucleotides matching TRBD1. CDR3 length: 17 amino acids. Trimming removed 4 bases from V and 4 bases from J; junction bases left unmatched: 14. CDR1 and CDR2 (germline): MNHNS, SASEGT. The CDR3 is CASSGSGGASGSYGYTF. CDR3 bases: TGTGCCAGCAGTGGTTCAGGGGGCGCTTCGGGATCCTATGGCTACACCTTC.

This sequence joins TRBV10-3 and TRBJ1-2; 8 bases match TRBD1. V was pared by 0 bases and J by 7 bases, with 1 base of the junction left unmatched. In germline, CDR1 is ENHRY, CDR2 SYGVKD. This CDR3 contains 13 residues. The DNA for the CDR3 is TGTGCCATCAGTGAGTCGACAGGGGCTGGCTACACCTTC. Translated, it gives CAISESTGAGYTF.

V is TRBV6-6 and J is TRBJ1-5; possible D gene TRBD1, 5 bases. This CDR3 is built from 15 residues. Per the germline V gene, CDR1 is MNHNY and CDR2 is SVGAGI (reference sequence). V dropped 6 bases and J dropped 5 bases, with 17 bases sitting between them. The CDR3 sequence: CASRLQVVADQPQHF. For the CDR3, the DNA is TGTGCCAGCAGGCTACAGGTAGTGGCGGATCAGCCCCAGCATTTT.

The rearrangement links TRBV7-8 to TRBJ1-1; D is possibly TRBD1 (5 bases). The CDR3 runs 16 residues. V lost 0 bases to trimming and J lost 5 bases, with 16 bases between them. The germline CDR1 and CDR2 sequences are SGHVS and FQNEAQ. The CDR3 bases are TGTGCCAGCAGCTTAGCGCAGGAGGGGAAAGGTACTGAAGCTTTCTTT. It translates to CASSLAQEGKGTEAFF. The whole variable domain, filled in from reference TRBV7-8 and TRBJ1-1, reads GAGVSQSPRYKVAKRGQDVALRCDPISGHVSLFWYQQALGQGPEFLTYFQNEAQLDKSGLPSDRFFAERPEGSVSTLKIQRTQQEDSAVYLCASSLAQEGKGTEAFFGQGTRLTVV.

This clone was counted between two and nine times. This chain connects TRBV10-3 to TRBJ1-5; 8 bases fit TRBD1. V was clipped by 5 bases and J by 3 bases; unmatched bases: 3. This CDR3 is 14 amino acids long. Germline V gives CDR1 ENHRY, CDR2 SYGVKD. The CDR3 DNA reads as TGTGCCATCAGTCCGGACAGGGACAATCAGCCCCAGCATTTT. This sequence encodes CAISPDRDNQPQHF.

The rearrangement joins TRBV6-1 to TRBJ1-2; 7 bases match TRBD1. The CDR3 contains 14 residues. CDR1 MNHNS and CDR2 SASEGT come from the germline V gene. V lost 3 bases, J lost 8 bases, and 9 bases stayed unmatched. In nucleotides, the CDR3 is TGTGCCAGCAGTGACCCTAAACAGGGGAACGGCTACACCTTC. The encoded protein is CASSDPKQGNGYTF.

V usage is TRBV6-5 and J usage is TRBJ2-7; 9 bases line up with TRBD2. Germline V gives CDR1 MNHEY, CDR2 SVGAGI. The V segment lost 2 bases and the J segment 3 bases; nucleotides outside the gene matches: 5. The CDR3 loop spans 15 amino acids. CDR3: CASSYGGSGSYEQYF. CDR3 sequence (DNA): TGTGCCAGCAGTTACGGAGGTAGCGGGAGCTACGAGCAGTACTTC.

The CDR3 nucleotides read TGTGCCTGGAGTATCTCCGGCAGGGGGCCCTACAATGAGCAGTTCTTC. Protein sequence: CAWSISGRGPYNEQFF. The chain carries TRBV30 and TRBJ2-1, with 8 bases lining up with TRBD1. The germline V gene has CDR1 GTSNPN and CDR2 SVGIG (reference sequence). CDR3 length equals 16 residues. V shed 2 bases and J 2 bases; nucleotides not matched to a gene: 8.

The CDR3 coding sequence is TGTGCCTGGAGTACGGTTTCCTACGAGCAGTACTTC. Protein sequence: CAWSTVSYEQYF. V gene TRBV30 combines with J gene TRBJ2-7; unclear D gene. Trimming cost V 2 bases and J 1 base, with 6 bases left between them. CDR3 length equals 12 residues. Per germline, CDR1 GTSNPN and CDR2 SVGIG (reference sequence).

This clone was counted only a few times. CDR3 DNA sequence: TGTGCCAGCTCACCGGGACTGAGCTACGAGCAGTACTTC. It yields the protein CASSPGLSYEQYF. The V gene is TRBV18, the J gene TRBJ2-7; maybe TRBD2 (6 bases). Germline-derived CDR1 and CDR2 are KGHSH and LQKENI. The CDR3 runs to 13 residues. V was cut by 3 bases and J by 3 bases, with 9 bases left in between.

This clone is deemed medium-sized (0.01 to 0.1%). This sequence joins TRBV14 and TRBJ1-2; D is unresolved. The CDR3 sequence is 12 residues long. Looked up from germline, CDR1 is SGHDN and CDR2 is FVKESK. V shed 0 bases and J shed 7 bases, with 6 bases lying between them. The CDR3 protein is CASSQDRAGYTF. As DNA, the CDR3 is TGTGCCAGCAGCCAAGATAGAGCTGGCTACACCTTC.

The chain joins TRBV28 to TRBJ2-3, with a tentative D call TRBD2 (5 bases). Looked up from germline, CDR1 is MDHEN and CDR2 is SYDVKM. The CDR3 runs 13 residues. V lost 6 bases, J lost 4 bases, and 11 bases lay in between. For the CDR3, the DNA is TGTGCCAGCAGCTTTGCGGGTTCAGATACGCAGTATTTT. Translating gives CASSFAGSDTQYF.

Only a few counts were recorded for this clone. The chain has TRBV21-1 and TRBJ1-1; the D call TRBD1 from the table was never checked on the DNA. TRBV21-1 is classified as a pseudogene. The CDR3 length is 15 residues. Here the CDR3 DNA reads TGTGCCAGCAGCAAAAAGACAGGCATGAACACTGAAGCTTTCTTT. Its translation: CASSKKTGMNTEAFF.

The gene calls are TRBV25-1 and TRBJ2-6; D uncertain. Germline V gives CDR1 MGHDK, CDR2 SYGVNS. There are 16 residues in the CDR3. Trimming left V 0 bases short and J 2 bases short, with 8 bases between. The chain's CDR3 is CASSEYSTTGANVLTF. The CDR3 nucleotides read TGTGCCAGCAGTGAATATTCCACTACTGGGGCCAACGTCCTGACTTTC.

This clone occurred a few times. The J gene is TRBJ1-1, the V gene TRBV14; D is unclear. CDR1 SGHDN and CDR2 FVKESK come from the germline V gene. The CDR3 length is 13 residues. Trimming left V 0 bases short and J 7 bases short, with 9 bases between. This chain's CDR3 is CASSQDYGDEAFF. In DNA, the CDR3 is TGTGCCAGCAGCCAAGATTACGGGGATGAAGCTTTCTTT.